The rows below give T cell receptor beta chains drawn from one sample of a study of shared clonotypes between healthy human individuals. Clones were sequenced by immunoSEQ multiplex PCR, and TCRdb holds only the in-frame ones, with some missing. Found here are around 1,900,000 clones, 90% to 95% of them singletons; the top ten hold 1.5% to 2%. The sample comprised naive CD8+ T cells from PBMCs. These TCRs come from a man aged 18-30 years in good health. Some clones in this sample may be carry-over from other donors' samples. CDR3s include the opening cysteine and the closing phenylalanine or tryptophan. The D gene is left open where the match is weak. Only some rows state a clone size, as once, few, many or a class for expanded clones.

size	V	J	D	CDR3	DNA
NA	TRBV27	TRBJ1-1	NA	CASSPSSWASMNTEAFF	TGTGCCAGCAGTCCGAGCTCATGGGCAAGCATGAACACTGAAGCTTTCTTT
once	TRBV27	TRBJ2-7	NA	CASSLGRLPYEQYF	TGTGCCAGCAGTTTGGGCAGGCTCCCCTACGAGCAGTACTTC
once	TRBV9	TRBJ2-1	TRBD2	CASSPPGLEQFF	TGTGCCAGCAGCCCTCCGGGACTAGAGCAGTTCTTC
once	TRBV28	TRBJ1-5	NA	CASSPRPGHSYSPQHF	TGTGCCAGCAGTCCCCGTCCAGGCCACTCATACTCGCCCCAGCATTTT
NA	TRBV28	TRBJ2-2	NA	CASSLLQGGGTINTGELFF	TGTGCCAGCAGTTTATTACAGGGTGGTGGTACGATTAACACCGGGGAGCTGTTTTTT
NA	TRBV4-2	TRBJ1-1	NA	CASKPILRGLDTEAFF	TGTGCCAGCAAGCCTATTTTACGGGGGTTGGACACTGAAGCTTTCTTT
NA	TRBV15	TRBJ2-5	NA	CATSGSDGQETQYF	TGTGCCACCAGCGGATCGGACGGACAAGAGACCCAGTACTTC
NA	TRBV19	TRBJ2-7	NA	CASSPGVSYEQYF	TGTGCCAGTAGTCCGGGAGTCTCCTACGAGCAGTACTTC
once	TRBV4-3	TRBJ2-7	TRBD2	CASSQEAGVGYEQYF	TGCGCCAGCAGCCAAGAAGCGGGGGTAGGCTACGAGCAGTACTTC
NA	TRBV11-3	TRBJ2-5	NA	CASRSRRSETQYF	TGTGCCAGCAGATCCAGGAGGTCGGAGACCCAGTACTTC
NA	TRBV27	TRBJ2-1	TRBD2	CASSLRTSVYKQFF	TGTGCCAGCAGTTTAAGGACTAGCGTTTATAAGCAGTTCTTC
NA	TRBV4-1	TRBJ1-2	TRBD1	CASSQVLNRGSKNYGYTF	TGCGCCAGCAGCCAAGTTTTAAACAGGGGAAGTAAAAACTATGGCTACACCTTC
NA	TRBV7-9	TRBJ1-4	NA	CASSPEGGTEKLFF	TGTGCCAGCAGCCCGGAGGGCGGGACGGAAAAACTGTTTTTT
NA	TRBV7-9	TRBJ2-5	TRBD1	CASSSRRRQGRGQETQYF	TGTGCCAGCAGCTCGCGCCGCCGACAGGGAAGAGGCCAAGAGACCCAGTACTTC
NA	TRBV28	TRBJ2-2	NA	CASSPHDTGELFF	TGTGCCAGCAGTCCCCATGACACCGGGGAGCTGTTTTTT
NA	TRBV29-1	TRBJ2-1	TRBD2	CSVEEPRLAGARDEQFF	TGCAGCGTTGAAGAACCCCGACTAGCGGGAGCAAGGGATGAGCAGTTCTTC
NA	TRBV4-1	TRBJ2-7	TRBD2	CASSARLADYYEQYF	TGCGCCAGCAGCGCACGACTAGCGGATTACTACGAGCAGTACTTC
NA	TRBV19	TRBJ2-1	TRBD2	CASSTLRFGGAQWEQFF	TGTGCCAGTAGTACCCTCCGATTCGGGGGGGCCCAATGGGAGCAGTTCTTC
NA	TRBV9	TRBJ2-1	NA	CASSHDYEQFF	TGTGCCAGCAGCCACGACTATGAGCAGTTCTTC
NA	TRBV29-1	TRBJ2-7	NA	CSVVGGIAYEQYF	TGCAGCGTTGTTGGAGGGATAGCCTACGAGCAGTACTTC
NA	TRBV28	TRBJ2-4	NA	CASSLFYGSLAKNIQYF	TGTGCCAGCAGTTTATTTTACGGTTCCCTAGCCAAAAACATTCAGTACTTC
NA	TRBV4-3	TRBJ2-1	TRBD2	CASSQNELAGEMDEQFF	TGCGCCAGCAGCCAAAACGAACTAGCGGGAGAAATGGATGAGCAGTTCTTC
NA	TRBV4-1	TRBJ2-3	NA	CASSLQGQFTDTQYF	TGCGCCAGCAGCCTACAGGGACAATTCACAGATACGCAGTATTTT
NA	TRBV5-1	TRBJ1-1	NA	CASSDWNTEAFF	TGCGCCAGCAGTGATTGGAACACTGAAGCTTTCTTT
NA	TRBV5-1	TRBJ1-2	NA	CASSLEIGPVYGYTF	TGCGCCAGCAGCTTGGAGATTGGGCCTGTCTATGGCTACACCTTC
NA	TRBV5-1	TRBJ2-7	NA	CASSWGRLGGYEQYF	TGCGCCAGCAGCTGGGGGCGTTTAGGGGGCTACGAGCAGTACTTC
NA	TRBV4-2	TRBJ2-7	NA	CASSQDEGKYEQYF	TGTGCCAGCAGCCAAGATGAGGGCAAATACGAGCAGTACTTC
once	TRBV7-8	TRBJ1-3	NA	CASRDDYRVGNTIYF	TGTGCCAGCAGGGATGACTACAGAGTTGGAAACACCATATATTTT
NA	TRBV27	TRBJ1-5	NA	CASANSVLGAFQPQHF	TGTGCCAGCGCCAACTCGGTCCTCGGTGCGTTCCAGCCCCAGCATTTT
NA	TRBV29-1	TRBJ2-7	TRBD1	CSVGGQGPHPYEQYF	TGCAGCGTTGGGGGACAGGGGCCTCACCCATACGAGCAGTACTTC
NA	TRBV5-1	TRBJ2-7	TRBD1	CASSLAATGTDEQYF	TGCGCCAGCAGCTTGGCCGCGACAGGGACCGACGAGCAGTACTTC